Listed below are T cell receptor beta chains from one sample, sequenced in a study of tumour-infiltrating T cells in Burkitt lymphoma. Some clones are missing from TCRdb's copy, which holds only in-frame ones; the method was immunoSEQ multiplex PCR. The table shows 46,000 or so clones, with around 29% occurring only once. The sample taken for sequencing was tumor tissue. The receptors here all came from a human donor with Burkitt lymphoma. Each CDR3 is given with its conserved first and last residue. A D gene is named only where the DNA matches it firmly. Part of the rows lack a size; the others show once, few, many or a class for expanded clones.

V: TRBV19; D: TRBD1; size: -; J: TRBJ1-5; CDR3: CASSIRRTGGWGQPQHF; DNA: TGTGCCAGTAGTATACGTAGGACAGGGGGCTGGGGTCAGCCCCAGCATTTT
V: TRBV30; D: -; size: few; J: TRBJ2-1; CDR3: CAWSVRGANNEQFF; DNA: TGTGCCTGGAGTGTCAGGGGAGCCAACAATGAGCAGTTCTTC
V: TRBV10-3; D: -; size: few; J: TRBJ2-5; CDR3: CAISELGETQYF; DNA: TGTGCCATCAGTGAGTTGGGGGAGACCCAGTACTTC
V: TRBV28; D: TRBD1; size: -; J: TRBJ1-1; CDR3: CASNSGGGVTEAFF; DNA: TGTGCCAGCAATTCAGGGGGCGGCGTCACTGAAGCTTTCTTT
V: TRBV18; D: -; size: -; J: TRBJ2-7; CDR3: CASSPVSYYEQYF; DNA: TGTGCTAGCTCACCGGTAAGCTACTACGAGCAGTACTTC
V: TRBV7-9; D: TRBD2; size: -; J: TRBJ2-2; CDR3: CASSQGLAGAPGELFF; DNA: TGTGCCAGCAGCCAAGGACTAGCGGGGGCGCCCGGGGAGCTGTTTTTT
V: TRBV5-1; D: -; size: -; J: TRBJ2-1; CDR3: CASRIEDNEQFF; DNA: TGCGCCAGCAGGATCGAGGACAATGAGCAGTTCTTC
V: TRBV2; D: -; size: -; J: TRBJ2-2; CDR3: CASSGLSVAGELFF; DNA: TGTGCCAGCAGCGGGCTTTCGGTGGCCGGGGAGCTGTTTTTT
V: TRBV19; D: -; size: -; J: TRBJ2-4; CDR3: CASSKGIAKNIQYF; DNA: TGTGCCAGTAGTAAGGGTATAGCCAAAAACATTCAGTACTTC
V: TRBV28; D: -; size: -; J: TRBJ1-6; CDR3: CASSLGTEGNSPLHF; DNA: TGTGCCAGCAGTTTGGGGACCGAGGGTAATTCACCCCTCCACTTT
V: TRBV18; D: -; size: -; J: TRBJ2-5; CDR3: CASSTLWSRQETQYF; DNA: TGTGCCAGCTCAACCCTATGGAGCAGGCAAGAGACCCAGTACTTC
V: TRBV6-6; D: -; size: medium-sized; J: TRBJ1-3; CDR3: CASSSLQGFGNTIYF; DNA: TGTGCCAGCAGTTCATTACAGGGCTTCGGAAACACCATATATTTT
V: TRBV6-5; D: -; size: few; J: TRBJ2-2; CDR3: CASRPGLPGELFF; DNA: TGTGCCAGCAGGCCCGGACTCCCCGGGGAGCTGTTTTTT
V: TRBV10-3; D: TRBD1; size: -; J: TRBJ2-7; CDR3: CAISGQGDGYEQYF; DNA: TGTGCCATCAGTGGACAGGGAGACGGCTACGAGCAGTACTTC
V: TRBV6-6; D: TRBD1; size: -; J: TRBJ2-7; CDR3: CASRDWRDRVDEQYF; DNA: TGTGCCAGCAGAGACTGGAGGGACAGGGTCGACGAGCAGTACTTC
V: TRBV11-2; D: TRBD2; size: -; J: TRBJ2-1; CDR3: CASSLAGPSSYNEQFF; DNA: TGTGCCAGCAGCCTAGCGGGGCCCAGCTCCTACAATGAGCAGTTCTTC
V: TRBV19; D: TRBD1; size: few; J: TRBJ2-7; CDR3: CASRGTGWPYEQYF; DNA: TGTGCCAGTAGGGGGACAGGGTGGCCCTACGAGCAGTACTTC
V: TRBV5-1; D: -; size: -; J: TRBJ1-5; CDR3: CASSSGSNQPQHF; DNA: TGCGCCAGCAGCTCTGGTAGCAATCAGCCCCAGCATTTT
V: TRBV19; D: TRBD1; size: -; J: TRBJ2-7; CDR3: CASSIESGTAFHEQYF; DNA: TGTGCCAGTAGTATAGAGTCGGGGACAGCGTTCCACGAGCAGTACTTC
V: TRBV29-1; D: TRBD1; size: -; J: TRBJ1-1; CDR3: CSVHTGGTEAFF; DNA: TGCAGCGTTCATACAGGGGGGACTGAAGCTTTCTTT
V: TRBV6-1; D: TRBD1; size: -; J: TRBJ1-5; CDR3: CASKIDRDSNQPQHF; DNA: TGTGCCAGCAAGATAGACAGGGATAGCAATCAGCCCCAGCATTTT
V: TRBV2; D: TRBD2; size: -; J: TRBJ2-1; CDR3: CASSELAGVVEQFF; DNA: TGTGCCAGCAGTGAGTTAGCGGGGGTGGTTGAGCAGTTCTTC
V: TRBV7-9; D: -; size: few; J: TRBJ1-1; CDR3: CASSPEAGWTFF; DNA: TGTGCCAGCAGCCCCGAGGCCGGGTGGACTTTCTTT
V: TRBV4-1; D: -; size: few; J: TRBJ1-5; CDR3: CASSQDGQGLGILEQPQHF; DNA: TGCGCCAGCAGCCAAGATGGTCAGGGGTTGGGGATATTAGAACAGCCCCAGCATTTT
V: TRBV29-1; D: TRBD2; size: few; J: TRBJ2-2; CDR3: CSVGRAGELFF; DNA: TGCAGCGTGGGGAGGGCCGGGGAGCTGTTTTTT
V: TRBV5-1; D: TRBD1; size: few; J: TRBJ2-7; CDR3: CASSSGQLTYEQYF; DNA: TGCGCCAGCAGCTCGGGACAGCTTACCTACGAGCAGTACTTC
V: TRBV7-2; D: -; size: few; J: TRBJ1-2; CDR3: CASSSLLDGYTF; DNA: TGTGCCAGCAGCTCCCTCCTCGATGGCTACACCTTC
V: TRBV5-1; D: -; size: -; J: TRBJ1-3; CDR3: CASSLGPGGNTIYF; DNA: TGCGCCAGCAGCTTGGGACCAGGTGGAAACACCATATATTTT
V: TRBV6-1; D: -; size: few; J: TRBJ2-3; CDR3: CASSIGRSTDTQYF; DNA: TGTGCCAGCAGTATAGGCAGGAGCACAGATACGCAGTATTTT
V: TRBV15; D: TRBD1; size: -; J: TRBJ1-2; CDR3: CATSRGTAYGYTF; DNA: TGTGCCACCAGCAGGGGGACAGCCTATGGCTACACCTTC
V: TRBV6-1; D: TRBD1; size: -; J: TRBJ2-1; CDR3: CASKKQGDNEQFF; DNA: TGTGCCAGCAAAAAACAGGGGGACAATGAGCAGTTCTTC
V: TRBV18; D: TRBD1; size: -; J: TRBJ1-1; CDR3: CASSPRTGTTRNTEAFF; DNA: TGTGCCAGCTCACCACGGACAGGGACAACCAGGAACACTGAAGCTTTCTTT
V: TRBV18; D: -; size: few; J: TRBJ1-1; CDR3: CASSPLPVMNTEAFF; DNA: TGTGCCAGCTCACCACTGCCGGTAATGAACACTGAAGCTTTCTTT
V: TRBV18; D: TRBD1; size: -; J: TRBJ2-5; CDR3: CASSPRTGGTQETQYF; DNA: TGTGCCAGCTCTCCGAGGACAGGGGGTACCCAAGAGACCCAGTACTTC
V: TRBV4-2; D: TRBD2; size: -; J: TRBJ2-3; CDR3: CASSLNNLAGGPTDTQYF; DNA: TGTGCCAGCAGCCTCAACAATCTAGCGGGGGGGCCGACAGATACGCAGTATTTT
V: TRBV16; D: -; size: -; J: TRBJ1-2; CDR3: CASSQYGRGGYGYTF; DNA: TGTGCCAGCAGCCAATACGGCAGGGGCGGCTATGGCTACACCTTC
V: TRBV7-9; D: -; size: -; J: TRBJ2-3; CDR3: CASPTDRSSTDTQYF; DNA: TGTGCCAGCCCGACGGACCGTTCTAGCACAGATACGCAGTATTTT
V: TRBV5-6; D: -; size: few; J: TRBJ1-3; CDR3: CASSVLRGSGNTIYF; DNA: TGTGCCAGCAGCGTATTAAGGGGGTCCGGAAACACCATATATTTT
V: TRBV11-2; D: -; size: many; J: TRBJ1-1; CDR3: CASSFRGDEAFF; DNA: TGTGCCAGCAGCTTTCGGGGTGACGAAGCTTTCTTT
V: TRBV7-3; D: TRBD2; size: few; J: TRBJ2-3; CDR3: CASSLSAGGTSTDTQYF; DNA: TGTGCCAGCAGCTTATCGGCGGGGGGAACCAGCACAGATACGCAGTATTTT
V: TRBV7-2; D: -; size: few; J: TRBJ2-1; CDR3: CASRGGGPGAYNEQFF; DNA: TGTGCCAGCCGAGGAGGGGGGCCGGGGGCTTACAATGAGCAGTTCTTC
V: TRBV7-8; D: -; size: -; J: TRBJ1-1; CDR3: CASSLSGAEAFF; DNA: TGTGCCAGCAGCTTAAGCGGCGCTGAAGCTTTCTTT
V: TRBV30; D: TRBD1; size: few; J: TRBJ1-6; CDR3: CAWSPGGGFRSPLHF; DNA: TGTGCCTGGAGCCCAGGGGGAGGGTTTCGTTCACCCCTCCACTTT
V: TRBV15; D: -; size: -; J: TRBJ1-1; CDR3: CATSRDRLPNTEAFF; DNA: TGTGCCACCAGCAGAGACCGACTGCCTAACACTGAAGCTTTCTTT
V: TRBV11-3; D: -; size: -; J: TRBJ2-3; CDR3: CASSLGQSGTDTQYF; DNA: TGTGCCAGCAGCTTAGGGCAGTCGGGCACAGATACGCAGTATTTT
V: TRBV4-3; D: TRBD1; size: few; J: TRBJ1-2; CDR3: CASSQKDRDYNGYTF; DNA: TGCGCCAGCAGCCAAAAGGACAGGGATTATAATGGCTACACCTTC
V: TRBV11-2; D: -; size: -; J: TRBJ1-2; CDR3: CASSLAGPDYTF; DNA: TGTGCCAGCAGCTTAGCAGGGCCGGACTACACCTTC
V: TRBV27; D: -; size: -; J: TRBJ2-3; CDR3: CASSWDGTDTQYF; DNA: TGTGCCAGCAGTTGGGACGGCACAGATACGCAGTATTTT
V: TRBV7-2; D: -; size: -; J: TRBJ1-5; CDR3: CASSPWAFGREPQHF; DNA: TGTGCCAGCAGCCCTTGGGCCTTCGGGAGGGAGCCCCAGCATTTT
V: TRBV4-2; D: -; size: -; J: TRBJ2-5; CDR3: CASSRGSGAQETQYF; DNA: TGTGCCAGCAGCCGGGGGTCGGGGGCCCAAGAGACCCAGTACTTC
V: TRBV28; D: -; size: -; J: TRBJ1-1; CDR3: CASRPADTEAFF; DNA: TGTGCCAGTCGCCCGGCGGACACTGAAGCTTTCTTT
V: TRBV11-2; D: -; size: -; J: TRBJ1-2; CDR3: CALLGRGYTF; DNA: TGTGCCCTCCTCGGTCGCGGCTACACCTTC
V: TRBV2; D: -; size: few; J: TRBJ1-2; CDR3: CASSPEGVANYGYTF; DNA: TGTGCCAGCAGCCCGGAGGGGGTAGCTAACTATGGCTACACCTTC
V: TRBV6-1; D: TRBD2; size: few; J: TRBJ2-3; CDR3: CASSEPGLGTDTQYF; DNA: TGTGCCAGCAGTGAGCCAGGACTAGGCACAGATACGCAGTATTTT
V: TRBV5-6; D: -; size: few; J: TRBJ1-4; CDR3: CASSLANGEGVGKLFF; DNA: TGTGCCAGCAGCTTGGCCAACGGGGAGGGCGTGGGAAAACTGTTTTTT